This is a list of T cell receptor beta chains from one sample in a study of blood T cells in healthy people across ages. In TCRdb, the 5' RACE reads were re-called with MiXCR into one record per CDR3 protein. The table has a few hundred thousand distinct CDR3 sequences, 25% to 30% seen once; the top ten hold less than 20%. The sequencing sample was made of blood. Every receptor here comes from an older woman in good health. Both conserved end residues are part of each CDR3. The D gene is left open where the match is weak. The size field is filled for only some rows; it gives once, few, many or a size class.

cdr3_aa cdr3_nt clone_size j_call v_call d_call
CSARAPGSNSPLHF TGCAGTGCTAGGGCCCCAGGAAGCAATTCACCCCTCCACTTT - TRBJ1-6 TRBV20-1 -
CASMWGAYGQYF TGTGCCAGCATGTGGGGGGCATACGGGCAGTACTTC - TRBJ2-7 TRBV21-1 -
CASSPPGTGGNGYTF TGTGCCAGCAGCCCACCAGGGACAGGAGGGAATGGCTACACCTTC - TRBJ1-2 TRBV6-5 TRBD1
CASKGIAGGENTDTQYF TGTGCCAGCAAGGGTATAGCGGGGGGCGAGAATACAGATACGCAGTATTTT few TRBJ2-3 TRBV6-1 TRBD2
CASSSDLAPEVETQYF TGTGCCAGCAGCTCAGACCTGGCTCCCGAGGTGGAGACCCAGTACTTC few TRBJ2-5 TRBV7-2 -
CAISEGGDRAYEQYF TGTGCCATCAGTGAGGGGGGAGACAGGGCCTACGAGCAGTACTTC - TRBJ2-7 TRBV10-3 TRBD1
CASSADRVGANVLTF TGTGCCAGCAGCGCGGACAGGGTTGGGGCCAACGTCCTGACTTTC - TRBJ2-6 TRBV7-7 TRBD1
CSARDRGGPLTEAFF TGCAGTGCTAGAGATCGGGGGGGCCCACTAACCGAAGCTTTCTTT few TRBJ1-1 TRBV20-1 -
CSARDQAGRTDTQYF TGCAGTGCTAGAGATCAAGCGGGACGCACAGATACGCAGTATTTT - TRBJ2-3 TRBV20-1 TRBD2
CASSVDAGPETQYF TGTGCCAGCAGCGTAGACGCGGGCCCAGAGACCCAGTACTTC few TRBJ2-5 TRBV9 -
CSARDLRTNYGYTF TGCAGTGCTAGAGATTTGAGGACTAACTATGGCTACACCTTC - TRBJ1-2 TRBV20-1 -
CASSSPGLQSDEQYF TGTGCCAGCAGCTCCCCGGGACTCCAGTCGGACGAGCAGTACTTC - TRBJ2-7 TRBV7-8 -
CASSGGARWNTEAFF TGTGCCAGCTCAGGCGGGGCCCGTTGGAACACTGAAGCTTTCTTT many TRBJ1-1 TRBV18 -
CASSSTIRSEQYF TGCGCCAGCAGCTCGACCATTCGAAGCGAGCAGTACTTC few TRBJ2-7 TRBV5-1 -
CASSPRSGQTTTGNTIYF TGCGCCAGCAGCCCAAGATCGGGACAGACTACGACTGGAAACACCATATATTTT - TRBJ1-3 TRBV5-1 TRBD1
CASSYLRTGGYTF TGTGCCAGCAGTTACCTCCGGACGGGTGGCTACACCTTC - TRBJ1-2 TRBV6-2/TRBV6-3 -
CAISESAGGSSDTQYF TGTGCCATCAGTGAGTCCGCAGGGGGCTCTTCAGATACGCAGTATTTT - TRBJ2-3 TRBV10-3 TRBD1
CASSLTGTGGTEAFF TGTGCCAGCAGCCTAACCGGGACAGGGGGCACTGAAGCTTTCTTT few TRBJ1-1 TRBV11-3 TRBD1
CASRGQGNLYGYTF TGTGCCAGCAGAGGACAGGGGAACCTCTATGGCTACACCTTC - TRBJ1-2 TRBV14 TRBD1
CSAPRRGGNTEAFF TGCAGTGCTCCCCGGAGGGGGGGGAACACTGAAGCTTTCTTT few TRBJ1-1 TRBV20-1 -
CSASPGTRRGGTDTQYF TGCAGTGCTAGCCCCGGGACTAGACGTGGGGGGACAGATACGCAGTATTTT - TRBJ2-3 TRBV20-1 TRBD2
CASSPGLAGGLWEQFF TGTGCCAGCAGTCCCGGACTTGCGGGGGGATTATGGGAGCAGTTCTTC - TRBJ2-1 TRBV12-3/TRBV12-4 TRBD2
CASRFRPREKLFF TGTGCAAGTCGCTTTCGGCCAAGGGAAAAACTGTTTTTT few TRBJ1-4 TRBV12-2 -
CASSLTGGYGNTIYF TGTGCCAGCAGCCTGACAGGGGGCTATGGAAACACCATATATTTT few TRBJ1-3 TRBV7-9 TRBD1
CASSHDGGGNTGELFF TGCGCCAGTAGTCACGACGGCGGGGGGAACACCGGGGAGCTGTTTTTT - TRBJ2-2 TRBV4-1 TRBD2
CAWSGGGGRDEQYF TGTGCCTGGAGTGGCGGGGGGGGCCGAGACGAGCAGTACTTC - TRBJ2-7 TRBV30 TRBD2
CASSQGSPGVIGTQHF TGTGCCAGCAGCCAAGGAAGCCCAGGGGTAATCGGGACCCAGCATTTT - TRBJ1-5 TRBV4-2 -
CASSSSYETQYF TGTGCCAGCAGCTCCAGTTATGAGACCCAGTACTTC few TRBJ2-5 TRBV7-6 -
CAWGYSGNTIYF TGTGCCTGGGGTTACTCTGGAAACACCATATATTTT few TRBJ1-3 TRBV30 -
CASSSLLDPQETQYF TGTGCCAGCAGTTCCCTCCTGGACCCACAAGAGACCCAGTACTTC many TRBJ2-5 TRBV6-2/TRBV6-3 -
CASSLVGRSSYEQYF TGTGCCAGCAGCTTAGTGGGCAGGTCGTCCTACGAGCAGTACTTC once TRBJ2-7 TRBV7-9 -
CASSYGGGGVNEQFF TGTGCCAGCAGTTACGGTGGGGGGGGAGTGAATGAGCAGTTCTTC - TRBJ2-1 TRBV6-5 TRBD2
CASLGLILYGYTF TGTGCCAGCCTTGGACTGATTCTTTATGGCTACACCTTC - TRBJ1-2 TRBV6-4 -
CASSPLGPGQTQYF TGCGCCAGCAGCCCACTGGGACCGGGGCAGACCCAGTACTTC few TRBJ2-5 TRBV5-1 -
CAISVQGAGTEAFF TGTGCCATCAGTGTTCAGGGGGCGGGCACTGAAGCTTTCTTT few TRBJ1-1 TRBV10-3 TRBD1
CASSLDPESSQYF TGCGCCAGCAGCTTGGACCCAGAGTCGTCTCAGTACTTC - TRBJ2-4 TRBV5-1 -
CSAKTRIYEQYF TGCAGTGCAAAGACTAGGATCTACGAGCAGTACTTC - TRBJ2-7 TRBV20-1 -
CASSYLWEQYF TGTGCCAGCAGTTACTTGTGGGAGCAGTACTTC - TRBJ2-5 TRBV6-2/TRBV6-3 -
CASSPGEGGASTDTQYF TGTGCCAGCAGCCCCGGAGAGGGGGGCGCGAGCACAGATACGCAGTATTTT many TRBJ2-3 TRBV11-3 -
CASSLDVYEQYF TGCGCCAGCAGCTTGGACGTTTACGAGCAGTACTTC - TRBJ2-7 TRBV5-1 -
CASSLSWRDTQYF TGTGCCAGCAGCTTAAGTTGGAGGGATACGCAGTATTTT - TRBJ2-3 TRBV7-3 -
CASSQRGGRGTDTQYF TGTGCCAGCAGCCAGCGGGGGGGCCGTGGCACAGATACGCAGTATTTT - TRBJ2-3 TRBV7-2 TRBD2
CSVGGGAEKLFF TGCAGCGTTGGTGGCGGGGCCGAAAAACTGTTTTTT few TRBJ1-4 TRBV29-1 -
CAISESPDTGELFF TGTGCCATCAGTGAGAGCCCGGACACCGGGGAGCTGTTTTTT - TRBJ2-2 TRBV10-3 -
CASRPDGGSGNTIYF TGCGCCAGCAGACCCGACGGAGGATCTGGAAACACCATATATTTT many TRBJ1-3 TRBV5-1 -
CASSQETSGQETQYF TGTGCCAGCAGCCAAGAGACTAGCGGGCAAGAGACCCAGTACTTC - TRBJ2-5 TRBV4-2 TRBD2
CASSYWISGGGKTQYF TGTGCCAGCAGTTACTGGATTAGCGGGGGAGGAAAGACCCAGTACTTC few TRBJ2-5 TRBV6-2/TRBV6-3 TRBD2
CASSIDSNTGELFF TGTGCCAGCTCAATAGACAGCAACACCGGGGAGCTGTTTTTT - TRBJ2-2 TRBV18 -
CASSQQGGGYGYTF TGTGCCAGCAGCCAACAGGGAGGAGGCTATGGCTACACCTTC few TRBJ1-2 TRBV6-2/TRBV6-3 -
CASTADRGAANYGYTF TGTGCCAGCACCGCGGACAGGGGGGCTGCCAACTATGGCTACACCTTC - TRBJ1-2 TRBV5-6 TRBD1